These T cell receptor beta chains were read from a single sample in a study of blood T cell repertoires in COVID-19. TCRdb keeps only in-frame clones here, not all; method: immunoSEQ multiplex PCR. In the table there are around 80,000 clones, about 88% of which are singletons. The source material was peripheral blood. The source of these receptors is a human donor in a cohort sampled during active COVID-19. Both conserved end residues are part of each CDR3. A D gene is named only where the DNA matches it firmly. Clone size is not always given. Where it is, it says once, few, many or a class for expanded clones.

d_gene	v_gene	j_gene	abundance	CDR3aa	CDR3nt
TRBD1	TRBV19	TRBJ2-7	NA	CASSIGDSSYEQYF	TGTGCCAGTAGTATAGGGGACAGCTCCTACGAGCAGTACTTC
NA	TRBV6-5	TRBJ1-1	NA	CASSYSSGDTEAFF	TGTGCCAGCAGTTACAGTTCAGGGGATACTGAAGCTTTCTTT
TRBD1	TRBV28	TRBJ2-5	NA	CASSPTGGWQETQYF	TGTGCCAGCAGCCCTACAGGGGGCTGGCAAGAGACCCAGTACTTC
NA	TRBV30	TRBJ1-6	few	CAWSVMGANSPLHF	TGTGCCTGGAGTGTAATGGGGGCTAATTCACCCCTCCACTTT
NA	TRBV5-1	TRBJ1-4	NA	CASSPLSATNEKLFF	TGCGCCAGCAGCCCGCTGTCAGCAACTAATGAAAAACTGTTTTTT
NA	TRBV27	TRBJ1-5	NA	CASSLIGRGQPQHF	TGTGCCAGCAGTCTTATAGGAAGAGGCCAGCCCCAGCATTTT
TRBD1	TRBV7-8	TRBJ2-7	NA	CASSLGQDNEQYF	TGTGCCAGCAGCTTGGGACAGGACAACGAGCAGTACTTC
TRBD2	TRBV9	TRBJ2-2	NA	CASSVGLAGGSTGELFF	TGTGCCAGCAGCGTAGGCCTAGCGGGGGGGAGCACCGGGGAGCTGTTTTTT
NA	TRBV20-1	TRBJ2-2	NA	CSASFGAGELFF	NA
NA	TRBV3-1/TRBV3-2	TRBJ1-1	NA	CASSRHVGADTEAFF	TGTGCCAGCAGCCGCCATGTGGGGGCGGACACTGAAGCTTTCTTT
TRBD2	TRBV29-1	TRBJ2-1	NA	CSVGRDYHNEQFF	TGCAGCGTCGGCCGGGACTATCACAATGAGCAGTTCTTC
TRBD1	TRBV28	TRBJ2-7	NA	CASSSTGHSSYEQYF	TGTGCCAGCAGTTCGACAGGGCATAGCTCCTACGAGCAGTACTTC
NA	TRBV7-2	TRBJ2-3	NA	CASSLGGDRDTQYF	TGTGCCAGCAGCTTAGGCGGTGATAGAGATACGCAGTATTTT
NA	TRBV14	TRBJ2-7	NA	CASSEYSRGEQYF	TGTGCCAGCAGCGAATACTCTAGGGGGGAGCAGTACTTC
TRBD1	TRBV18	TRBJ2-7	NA	CASSRDSSYEQYF	TGTGCCAGCTCACGGGACAGCTCCTACGAGCAGTACTTC
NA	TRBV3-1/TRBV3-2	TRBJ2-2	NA	CASSQGGYTGELFF	TGTGCCAGCAGCCAAGGCGGGTACACCGGGGAGCTGTTTTTT
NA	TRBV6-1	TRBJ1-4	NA	CASSEDLSGPTEKLFF	TGTGCCAGCAGTGAAGATCTGAGCGGCCCCACCGAAAAACTGTTTTTT
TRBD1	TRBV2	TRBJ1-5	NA	CASSGGQGAQPQHF	TGTGCCAGCAGTGGCGGACAGGGGGCCCAGCCCCAGCATTTT
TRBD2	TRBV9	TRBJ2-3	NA	CASSSDRLAGSDTQYF	TGTGCCAGCAGCTCCGACCGACTAGCGGGGTCAGATACGCAGTATTTT
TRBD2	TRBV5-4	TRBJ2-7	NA	CASSFGGRDNYEQYF	TGTGCCAGCAGCTTCGGCGGGAGGGATAACTACGAGCAGTACTTC
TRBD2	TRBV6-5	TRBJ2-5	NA	CASTKGREETQYF	TGTGCCAGCACTAAGGGGAGGGAAGAGACCCAGTACTTC
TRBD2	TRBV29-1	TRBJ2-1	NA	CSVEKREAYNEQFF	TGCAGCGTTGAAAAGCGGGAGGCTTACAATGAGCAGTTCTTC
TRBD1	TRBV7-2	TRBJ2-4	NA	CASSLLGQGAVQYF	TGTGCCAGCAGCTTACTTGGACAGGGGGCGGTTCAGTACTTC
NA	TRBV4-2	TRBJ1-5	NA	CASSQDRVGLQHF	TGTGCCAGCAGCCAAGATCGGGTTGGTCTCCAGCATTTT
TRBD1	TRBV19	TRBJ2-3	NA	CASSYRGADTQYF	TGTGCCAGTAGTTACAGGGGAGCAGATACGCAGTATTTT
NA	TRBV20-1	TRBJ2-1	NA	CSAGQRQFF	TGCAGTGCTGGACAGAGGCAGTTCTTC
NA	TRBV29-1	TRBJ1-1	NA	CSASGVAEAFF	TGCAGCGCATCAGGGGTTGCTGAAGCTTTCTTT
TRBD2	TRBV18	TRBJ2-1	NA	CASSTIGLAGGNEQFF	TGTGCCAGCTCAACTATCGGACTAGCGGGAGGCAATGAGCAGTTCTTC
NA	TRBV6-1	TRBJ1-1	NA	CASSETLSRNTEAFF	TGTGCCAGCAGTGAAACCCTCTCCAGAAACACTGAAGCTTTCTTT
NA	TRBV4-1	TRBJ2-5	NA	CASSQDGWGEVETQYF	TGCGCCAGCAGCCAAGATGGATGGGGGGAGGTGGAGACCCAGTACTTC
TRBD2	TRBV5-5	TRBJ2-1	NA	CASSPGGVSGRISNEQFF	TGTGCCAGCAGCCCTGGAGGTGTAAGCGGGAGAATTAGCAATGAGCAGTTCTTC
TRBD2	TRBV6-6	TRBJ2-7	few	CASTSGGRDEQYF	TGTGCCAGTACTAGCGGGGGGCGCGACGAGCAGTACTTC
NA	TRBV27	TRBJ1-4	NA	CASSLREGEKLFF	TGTGCCAGCAGTTTAAGGGAGGGAGAAAAACTGTTTTTT
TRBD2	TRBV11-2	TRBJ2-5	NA	CASSYSALAGVYQETQYF	TGTGCCAGCAGCTACTCGGCGCTAGCGGGGGTTTACCAAGAGACCCAGTACTTC
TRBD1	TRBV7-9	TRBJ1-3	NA	CASSFLTGFLSGNTIYF	TGTGCCAGCAGCTTCCTGACAGGGTTTCTCTCTGGAAACACCATATATTTT
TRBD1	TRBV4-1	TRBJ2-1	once	CASSQGDRHADEQFF	TGCGCCAGCAGCCAGGGGGACAGGCACGCCGATGAGCAGTTCTTC
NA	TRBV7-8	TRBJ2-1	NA	CASSTSGAGSSYNEQFF	TGTGCCAGCAGCACCTCGGGCGCGGGGAGCTCCTACAATGAGCAGTTCTTC
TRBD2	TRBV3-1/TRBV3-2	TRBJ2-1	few	CASSQEGPSGSSYNEQFF	TGTGCCAGCAGCCAAGAAGGCCCTAGCGGGAGTTCCTACAATGAGCAGTTCTTC
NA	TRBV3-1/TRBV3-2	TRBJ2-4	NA	CASSQSRVAKNIQYF	TGTGCCAGCAGCCAATCCCGGGTAGCCAAAAACATTCAGTACTTC
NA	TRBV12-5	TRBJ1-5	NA	CASGNDYQPQHF	TGTGCTAGTGGCAACGACTATCAGCCCCAGCATTTT
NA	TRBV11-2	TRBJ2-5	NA	CASSLSGGRETQYF	TGTGCCAGCAGCTTATCAGGGGGGCGAGAGACCCAGTACTTC
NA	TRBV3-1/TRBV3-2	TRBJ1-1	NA	CASSRTRTGNTEAFF	TGTGCCAGCAGCCGCACCAGGACGGGAAACACTGAAGCTTTCTTT
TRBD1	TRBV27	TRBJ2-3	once	CASSSLGTGFTDTQYF	TGTGCCAGCAGTTCTCTCGGGACAGGGTTCACAGATACGCAGTATTTT
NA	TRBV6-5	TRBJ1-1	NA	CASSIRGRETEAFF	TGTGCCAGCAGTATACGGGGGAGAGAAACTGAAGCTTTCTTT
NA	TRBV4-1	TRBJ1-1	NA	CASSQATKNRWTEAFF	TGCGCCAGCAGCCAAGCGACTAAGAACCGGTGGACTGAAGCTTTCTTT
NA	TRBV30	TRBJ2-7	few	CAWSVTDEQYF	TGTGCCTGGAGTGTAACAGACGAGCAGTACTTC
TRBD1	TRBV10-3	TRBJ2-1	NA	CVIGQGNEQFF	TGTGTCATCGGACAGGGCAATGAGCAGTTCTTC
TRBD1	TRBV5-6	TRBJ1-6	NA	CASSSGQGNNSPLHF	TGTGCCAGCAGCTCGGGACAGGGGAATAATTCACCCCTCCACTTT
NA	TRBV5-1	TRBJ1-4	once	CASSLDRRNEKLFF	TGCGCCAGCAGCTTGGACAGGAGAAATGAAAAACTGTTTTTT
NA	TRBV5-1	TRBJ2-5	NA	CASSLATQTGETQYF	TGCGCCAGCAGCTTGGCGACGCAAACAGGAGAGACCCAGTACTTC
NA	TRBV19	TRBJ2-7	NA	CASSMGPWTYEQYF	TGTGCCAGTAGTATGGGGCCCTGGACCTACGAGCAGTACTTC
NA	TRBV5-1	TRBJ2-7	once	CASSFQGYYEQYF	TGCGCCAGCAGCTTCCAGGGATATTACGAGCAGTACTTC
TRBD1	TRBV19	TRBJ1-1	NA	CASRADRGTNTEAFF	TGTGCCAGTAGGGCGGACAGGGGAACGAACACTGAAGCTTTCTTT
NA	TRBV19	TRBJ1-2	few	CATRRDTANYGYTF	TGTGCCACTAGGAGGGACACCGCTAACTATGGCTACACCTTC
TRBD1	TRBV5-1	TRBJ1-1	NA	CASSLATGQGNTEAFF	TGCGCCAGCAGCTTGGCCACAGGACAGGGGAACACTGAAGCTTTCTTT
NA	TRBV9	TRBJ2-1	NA	CASSVGTGEQFF	TGTGCCAGCAGCGTAGGGACGGGGGAGCAGTTCTTC
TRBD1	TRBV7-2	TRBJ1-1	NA	CASSPRTGSLTEAFF	TGTGCCAGCAGCCCGCGGACAGGGTCATTGACTGAAGCTTTCTTT
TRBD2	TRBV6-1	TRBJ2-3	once	CASSDPGLAGVTDTQYF	TGTGCCAGCAGTGATCCGGGACTAGCGGGAGTCACAGATACGCAGTATTTT
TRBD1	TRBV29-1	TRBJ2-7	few	CSVGTVREQYF	TGCAGCGTCGGGACAGTCAGGGAGCAGTACTTC
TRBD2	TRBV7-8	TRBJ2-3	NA	CASISGTSGRAVDTQYF	TGTGCCAGCATCTCCGGGACTAGCGGGAGGGCCGTAGATACGCAGTATTTT